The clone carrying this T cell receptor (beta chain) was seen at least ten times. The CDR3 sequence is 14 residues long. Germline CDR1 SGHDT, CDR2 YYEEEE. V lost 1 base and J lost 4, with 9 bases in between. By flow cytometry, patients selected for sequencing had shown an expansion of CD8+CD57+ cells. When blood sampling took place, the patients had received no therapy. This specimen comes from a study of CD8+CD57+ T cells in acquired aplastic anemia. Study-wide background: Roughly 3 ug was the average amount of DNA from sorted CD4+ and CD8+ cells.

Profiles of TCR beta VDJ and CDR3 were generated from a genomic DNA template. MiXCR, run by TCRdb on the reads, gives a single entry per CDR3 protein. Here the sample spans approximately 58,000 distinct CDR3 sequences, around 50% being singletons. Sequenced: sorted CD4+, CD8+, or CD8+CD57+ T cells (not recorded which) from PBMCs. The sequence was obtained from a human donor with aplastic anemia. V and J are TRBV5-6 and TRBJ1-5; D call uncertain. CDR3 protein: CASSLNVGNQPQHF. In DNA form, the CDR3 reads TGTGCCAGCAGCTTGAATGTGGGAAATCAGCCCCAGCATTTT.